In its sample, the clone carrying this TCR beta chain was seen a few times. Its antigen is not identified. Among the 90 to 150 subjects of the validation cohort, separate from the roughly 600-subject first cohort, were the donors. The data are from a study of cytomegalovirus exposure and HLA in healthy donors. Study-level background: A later analysis reported the same platform for the 120 validation repertoires and the approximately 700 first-cohort repertoires. Study results and limitations: Cytomegalovirus-associated status was assigned to 150 to 200 TCR beta chains. According to reports, the classifier identified cytomegalovirus status with high specificity and sensitivity.

Using immunoSEQ multiplex PCR, the repertoire was profiled, and TCRdb retains in-frame clones only, with some absent. The table includes about 88,000 clones, approximately 88% detected once. Trimming shortened V by 4 bases and J by 4 bases, and 7 bases separated the two germline ends. The CDR3 sequence is 13 residues long. Germline lookup yields CDR1 MNHEY and CDR2 SMNVEV (reference sequence). J is TRBJ1-4 and V is TRBV27; D remains ambiguous. Material: PBMCs. The clonotype originates from a young woman in good health and CMV-seropositive. CDR3 in amino acids: CASSWRVNEKLFF. CDR3 coding DNA: TGTGCCAGCAGTTGGAGGGTTAATGAAAAACTGTTTTTT.